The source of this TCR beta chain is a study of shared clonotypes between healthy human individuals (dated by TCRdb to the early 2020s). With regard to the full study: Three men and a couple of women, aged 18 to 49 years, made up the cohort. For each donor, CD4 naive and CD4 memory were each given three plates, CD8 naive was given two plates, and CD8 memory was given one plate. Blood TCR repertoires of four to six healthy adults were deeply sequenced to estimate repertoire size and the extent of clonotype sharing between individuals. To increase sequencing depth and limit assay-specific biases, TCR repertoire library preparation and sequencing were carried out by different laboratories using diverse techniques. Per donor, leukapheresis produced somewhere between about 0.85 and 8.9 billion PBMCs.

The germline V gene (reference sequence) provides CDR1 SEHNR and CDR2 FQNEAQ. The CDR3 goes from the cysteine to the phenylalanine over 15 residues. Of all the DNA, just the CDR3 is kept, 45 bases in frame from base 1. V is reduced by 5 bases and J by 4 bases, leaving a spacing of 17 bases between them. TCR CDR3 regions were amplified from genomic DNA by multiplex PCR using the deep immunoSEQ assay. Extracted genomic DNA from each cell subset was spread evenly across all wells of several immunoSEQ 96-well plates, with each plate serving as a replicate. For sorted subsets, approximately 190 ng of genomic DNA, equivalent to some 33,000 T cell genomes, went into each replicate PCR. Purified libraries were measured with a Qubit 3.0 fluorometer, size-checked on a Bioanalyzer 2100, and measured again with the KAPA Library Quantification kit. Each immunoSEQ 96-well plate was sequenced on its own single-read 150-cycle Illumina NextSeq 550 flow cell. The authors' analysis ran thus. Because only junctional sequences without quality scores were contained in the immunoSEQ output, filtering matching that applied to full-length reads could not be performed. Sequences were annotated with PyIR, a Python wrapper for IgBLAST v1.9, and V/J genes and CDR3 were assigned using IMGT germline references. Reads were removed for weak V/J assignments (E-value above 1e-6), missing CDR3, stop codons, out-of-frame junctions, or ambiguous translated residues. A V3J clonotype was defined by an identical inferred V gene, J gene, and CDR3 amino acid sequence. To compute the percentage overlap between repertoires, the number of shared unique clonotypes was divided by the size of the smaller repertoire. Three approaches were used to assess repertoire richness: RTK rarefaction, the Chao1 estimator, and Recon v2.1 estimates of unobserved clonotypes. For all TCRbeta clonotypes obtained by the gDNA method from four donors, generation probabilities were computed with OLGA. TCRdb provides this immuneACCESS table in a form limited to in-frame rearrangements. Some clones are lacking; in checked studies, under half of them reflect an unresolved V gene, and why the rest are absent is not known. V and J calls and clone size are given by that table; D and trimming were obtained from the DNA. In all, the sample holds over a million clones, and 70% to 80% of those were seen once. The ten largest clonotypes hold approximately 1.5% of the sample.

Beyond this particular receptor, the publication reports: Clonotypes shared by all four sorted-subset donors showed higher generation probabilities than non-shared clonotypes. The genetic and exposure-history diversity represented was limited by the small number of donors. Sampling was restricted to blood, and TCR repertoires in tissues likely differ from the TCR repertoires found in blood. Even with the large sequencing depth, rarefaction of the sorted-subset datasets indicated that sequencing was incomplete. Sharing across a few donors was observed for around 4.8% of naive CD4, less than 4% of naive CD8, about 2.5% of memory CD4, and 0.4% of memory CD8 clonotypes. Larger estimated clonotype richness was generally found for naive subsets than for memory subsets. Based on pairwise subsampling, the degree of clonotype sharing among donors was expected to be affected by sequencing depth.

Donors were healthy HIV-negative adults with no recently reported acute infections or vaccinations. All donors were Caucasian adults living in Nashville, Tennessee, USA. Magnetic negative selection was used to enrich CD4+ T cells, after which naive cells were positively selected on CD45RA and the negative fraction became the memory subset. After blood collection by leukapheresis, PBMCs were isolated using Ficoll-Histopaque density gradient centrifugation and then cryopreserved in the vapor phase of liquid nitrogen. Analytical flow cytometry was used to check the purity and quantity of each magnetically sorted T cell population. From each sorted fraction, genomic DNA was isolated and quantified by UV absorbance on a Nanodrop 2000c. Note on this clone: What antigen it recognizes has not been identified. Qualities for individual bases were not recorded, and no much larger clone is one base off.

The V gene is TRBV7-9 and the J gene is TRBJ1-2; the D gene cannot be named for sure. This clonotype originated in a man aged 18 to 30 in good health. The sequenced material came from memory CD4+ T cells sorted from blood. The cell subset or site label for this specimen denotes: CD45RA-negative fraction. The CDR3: CASSRAADGLYGYTF. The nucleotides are TGTGCCAGCAGCCGTGCGGCGGACGGCCTCTATGGCTACACCTTC.